This TCR beta chain derives from a study of cytotoxic CD8 clonotypes in ibrutinib-treated CLL. Between the trimmed V and J ends, which lost 5 bases and 0 bases, there was a span of 8 bases. Per the germline V gene, CDR1 is SGHTA and CDR2 is FQGNSA. The length of the CDR3 is 14 residues. Profiling relied on immunoSEQ multiplex PCR, and the TCRdb table lists in-frame clones only, not all of them. The table records about 200,000 clones, about 75% of them present only once. This chain connects TRBV7-2 to TRBJ2-1; D is unresolved. This TCR was sampled from a human donor with chronic lymphocytic leukemia. This sample comprised PBMCs, obtained after 12 months of ibrutinib treatment. CDR3 residues: CASSQTSSYNEQFF. CDR3 DNA: TGTGCCAGCAGCCAAACCAGCTCCTACAATGAGCAGTTCTTC.